The next 10 T cell receptor beta chains were all read from a single sample in a study of response to subunit inactivated influenza vaccine. From the RT-PCR reads, TCRdb called clonotypes with MiXCR, one entry per CDR3 protein. The sample shows more than 450,000 distinct CDR3 sequences, about 11% of them seen only once. These data also formed part of another study, on T cells expressing NK-cell markers. Turning to that study: Template switching by 5'RACE with UMIs generated the TCR beta cDNA.

The sequencing here drew on PBMCs from blood, taken on the day of vaccination. Receptor source: a man in his fifties who received an inactivated influenza vaccine.

The V call is TRBV10-3, the J call TRBJ1-1; D not certain. V lost 6 bases and J lost 4, with 12 bases in between. The germline CDR1 and CDR2 sequences are ENHRY and SYGVKD. The CDR3 contains 13 residues. The CDR3 DNA follows: TGTGCCATCAGCGAGCTCGAGGGCACTGAAGCTTTCTTT. It specifies CAISELEGTEAFF.

This clonotype was counted at least ten times. The chain recombines TRBV7-2 with TRBJ2-7; 7 nucleotides agree with TRBD1. Losses at the gene ends were 4 bases for V and 1 base for J; bases not matched to a gene: 7. The CDR3 spans 15 residues. The V gene's germline CDR1 is SGHTA and CDR2 FQGNSA. The CDR3 nucleotides are TGTGCCAGCAGCTCGACCCCGGGACAGTCCTACGAGCAGTACTTC. Protein: CASSSTPGQSYEQYF. The full variable domain, its missing parts supplied by reference TRBV7-2 and TRBJ2-7, is GAGVSQSPSNKVTEKGKDVELRCDPISGHTALYWYRQSLGQGLEFLIYFQGNSAPDKSGLPSDRFSAERTGGSVSTLTIQRTQQEDSAVYLCASSSTPGQSYEQYFGPGTRLTVT.

The chain employs TRBV7-9 and TRBJ2-1, with 9 bases aligning to TRBD1. V lost 7 bases to trimming and J lost 7 bases; unmatched junction nucleotides: 11. The germline CDR1 and CDR2 sequences are SEHNR and FQNEAQ (reference sequence). This CDR3 has 15 residues. CDR3 sequence: CASTNRGQVLNEQFF. The CDR3 DNA follows: TGTGCCAGCACGAACAGGGGGCAAGTATTGAATGAGCAGTTCTTC. The variable domain in full, with the rest retrieved from reference TRBV7-9 and TRBJ2-1, is DTGVSQNPRHKITKRGQNVTFRCDPISEHNRLYWYRQTLGQGPEFLTYFQNEAQLEKSRLLSDRFSAERPKGSFSTLEIQRTEQGDSAMYLCASTNRGQVLNEQFFGPGTRLTVL.

The table lists this clonotype with many counts. The V gene is TRBV6-2 or TRBV6-3, the J gene TRBJ2-3; 10 nucleotides agree with TRBD1. Unmatched junction bases numbered 14, after V lost 2 bases and J lost 6 bases. Germline values: CDR1 MNHEY, CDR2 SVGEGT. CDR3 length: 18 residues. CDR3 residues: CASSYPSAETGGADTQYF. In DNA form, the CDR3 reads TGTGCCAGCAGTTACCCGTCGGCTGAGACAGGGGGCGCGGATACGCAGTATTTT.

The chain has TRBV12-3 or TRBV12-4 and TRBJ2-2; tentative D call: TRBD2 (6 bases). The V and J ends lost 3 bases and 6 bases respectively, with 17 bases between them. This CDR3 has 16 residues. The CDR3 here is CASSLAAGGLAGELFF. DNA for the CDR3: TGTGCCAGCAGTTTGGCGGCTGGGGGGTTGGCCGGGGAGCTGTTTTTT.

This clonotype has just a few counts. The chain links TRBV15 to TRBJ2-7; D is perhaps TRBD2 (5 bases). Trimming cost V 10 bases and J 0 bases, with 10 bases left between them. Germline V gene sequence: CDR1 LNHNV, CDR2 YYDKDF (reference sequence). This CDR3 region has 12 residues. CDR3 bases: TGTGCCAGAACGGGGTACTCCTACGAGCAGTACTTC. As protein: CARTGYSYEQYF.

This clonotype appeared many times. This chain uses TRBV20-1 with TRBJ2-7; 7 bases fit TRBD2. Germline V gene sequence: CDR1 DFQATT, CDR2 SNEGSKA (reference sequence). The CDR3 totals 14 residues. V dropped 2 bases and J dropped 2; count of bases not matched to a gene: 6. For the CDR3, the DNA is TGCAGTGCTAGATTAGCGGGCGTTACCTACGAGCAGTACTTC. Translation gives CSARLAGVTYEQYF.

This clonotype has a count of ten or more. The chain couples TRBV11-1 to TRBJ2-1; no clear D. Per germline, CDR1 SGHAT and CDR2 FQDESV (reference sequence). V lost 3 bases and J 0 bases, leaving 21 bases between the germline ends. The CDR3 runs 19 residues. The CDR3 is CASSLAPRKSESSYNEQFF. Here the CDR3 DNA reads TGTGCCAGCAGCTTGGCTCCAAGAAAGTCGGAGAGCTCCTACAATGAGCAGTTCTTC.

This clonotype is medium-sized within its sample. The gene calls are TRBV4-1 and TRBJ2-7, with a tentative D call TRBD1 (6 bases). CDR1 is MGHRA and CDR2 is YSYEKL in the germline V gene. CDR3 length: 13 amino acids. Between the trimmed V and J ends, which lost 1 base and 7 bases, there was a span of 11 bases. CDR3 nucleotides: TGCGCCAGCAGCCAAGTACAGGGTCAGGAGCAGTACTTC. Its protein product is CASSQVQGQEQYF.

The chain joins TRBV20-1 to TRBJ2-1; 8 nucleotides match TRBD2. Per germline, CDR1 DFQATT and CDR2 SNEGSKA (reference sequence). V trimming: 3 bases; J trimming: 7 bases; junction bases outside the gene matches: 5. This CDR3 has 13 amino acids. The DNA of the CDR3 is TGCAGTGCTAGCGGGAGGGCCCGTAATGAGCAGTTCTTC. This encodes CSASGRARNEQFF.